This TCR beta chain derives from a study of Ad26.COV2.S vaccination and SARS-CoV-2 variants. As for the study in general: Once, or twice with 56 days between doses, Ad26.COV2.S was given intramuscularly.

Treatment noted: around 19 received Ad26.COV2.S at low or high dose, single or two shots; five or six received placebo; per-sample allocation not given. Sampling took place 63 days after the first vaccine or placebo injection. The vaccine antigen was prefusion-stabilized Wuhan SARS-CoV-2 spike. With 4 bases removed from V and 1 base from J, the gap between germline ends came to 8 bases. CDR3 length: 14 residues. Germline lookup yields CDR1 PRHDT and CDR2 FYEKMQ (reference sequence). Study results and limitations: Quantification of TCR breadth and depth may have yielded underestimates of total T cell responses. Considerable breadth of spike-specific CD8+ and CD4+ T cell responses has reportedly been documented following vaccination.

This clone was seen only once. Its antigen remains unknown. TCRdb keeps only in-frame clones here, not all; method: immunoSEQ multiplex PCR. The sample lists about 330,000 clones; approximately 87% were seen once. This receptor was taken from a person aged 18-60 years who received the Ad26.COV2.S COVID-19 vaccine or a placebo. The specimen comprised peripheral blood, sampled in a trial of Ad26.COV2.S vaccine versus placebo. The chain is built from TRBV13 and TRBJ1-5; the D is unclear. CDR3 region: CASSSPGSNQPQHF. CDR3 in DNA: TGTGCCAGCAGCTCACCGGGAAGCAATCAGCCCCAGCATTTT.